A selection of T cell receptor beta chains follows, all from one sample in a study of CXCR3-negative and CXCR3-positive naive CD8 T cells. TCRdb reprocessed the 5' RACE reads and keeps a single row for each CDR3 protein, giving no DNA. The sample's table shows 20,000 to 25,000 distinct CDR3 sequences. Sequenced sample: memory CD8+ T cells from blood. The receptors originated from a human donor in good health. Some clones in this sample may be carry-over from other donors' samples. Both conserved end residues are part of each CDR3. Fields, in order: V gene, clone size, J gene, CDR3 protein. Part of the rows lack a size; the others show once, few, many or a class for expanded clones.

TRBV27	NA	TRBJ2-4	CASSSGQGWYF
TRBV19	NA	TRBJ1-2	CASSISGDYGYTF
TRBV2	NA	TRBJ2-3	CASSSDRVVDTQYF
TRBV20-1	NA	TRBJ1-4	CSAADRATNEKLFF
TRBV2	NA	TRBJ2-7	CASSVPLDSSYEQYF
TRBV27	NA	TRBJ2-1	CASSWAGGNEQFF
TRBV29-1	NA	TRBJ1-1	CSVRGMNTEAFF
TRBV4-2	NA	TRBJ2-3	CASSQELAGGTDTQYF
TRBV3-1	NA	TRBJ2-2	CASKPPGQKAGELFF
TRBV19	NA	TRBJ2-5	CASSILADQETQYF
TRBV7-2	NA	TRBJ2-3	CASSLGGDLSTDTQYF
TRBV6-6	medium-sized	TRBJ2-2	CASSSGQGAGGELFF
TRBV7-6	NA	TRBJ2-1	CASSLAGRYNEQFF
TRBV2	NA	TRBJ2-7	CASNPRESEYEQYF
TRBV4-1	NA	TRBJ2-7	CASSQVMYQNPYEQYF
TRBV2	NA	TRBJ2-2	CASSGTGGATGELFF
TRBV7-2	medium-sized	TRBJ2-2	CASSLVSTGELFF
TRBV11-1	NA	TRBJ2-5	CATTPGLSLGETQYF
TRBV20-1	NA	TRBJ2-7	CSARDAVRTGPYEQYF
TRBV19	NA	TRBJ1-5	CASSQGYSNQPQHF
TRBV7-2	NA	TRBJ2-7	CASSLTGTAHEQYF
TRBV29-1	NA	TRBJ2-2	CSVDLAGVANTGELFF
TRBV12-3/TRBV12-4	NA	TRBJ2-7	CASTPGRGGSYEQYF
TRBV13	NA	TRBJ2-1	CASSSSGTSGTYNEQFF
TRBV20-1	NA	TRBJ2-1	CSARVATANEQFF
TRBV5-6	NA	TRBJ1-1	CASSLVWGLETEAFF
TRBV7-9	NA	TRBJ1-1	CASSLSTGGSEAFF
TRBV18	NA	TRBJ2-5	CASSPPQEFGEETQYF
TRBV6-5	NA	TRBJ2-1	CASSYLGQGAGNEQFF
TRBV28	NA	TRBJ2-1	CASTPTAGFYNEQFF
TRBV29-1	NA	TRBJ2-3	CSVEGGDSTDTQYF
TRBV7-9	NA	TRBJ1-1	CASSSTGTTEAFF
TRBV11-2	NA	TRBJ1-6	CASSLGPNREDSPLHF
TRBV25-1	NA	TRBJ2-5	CASSMGSQETQYF
TRBV6-2/TRBV6-3	NA	TRBJ2-1	CASSYSVEGGKDEQFF
TRBV28	NA	TRBJ2-2	CASSLGGVGTGELFF
TRBV29-1	NA	TRBJ1-5	CSVAVTGMGNQPQHF
TRBV28	large	TRBJ2-5	CASSLLSGVQETQYF
TRBV5-1	NA	TRBJ1-1	CASSLGLSDTEAFF
TRBV20-1	NA	TRBJ2-5	CSARQIMQETQYF
TRBV20-1	NA	TRBJ2-7	CSARAGFYEQYF
TRBV28	NA	TRBJ2-1	CASSTGYGEGYNEQFF
TRBV29-1	NA	TRBJ2-1	CSVTAVDIGEQFF